Shown below are 30 T cell receptor beta chains from a single sample sequenced in a study of blood T cells in healthy people across ages. PCR was performed a second time for about 7 to 12 cycles using a sample-barcoded 5' primer and a J-beta primer mix. TCRdb ran MiXCR on the 5' RACE reads and lists one entry per CDR3 protein. Of some 290,000 distinct CDR3 sequences listed, less than 30% are singletons. Specimen: blood. These TCRs come from a woman in her 70s in good health.

Here the CDR3 reads CSGRDSSGNTIYF. The CDR3 nucleotides read TGCAGTGGCCGGGACTCCTCTGGAAACACCATATATTTT. The rearrangement joins TRBV20-1 to TRBJ1-3; D might be TRBD1 (5 bases). V was shortened by 7 bases and J by 0 bases, with 10 bases between the two germline ends. Looked up from germline, CDR1 is DFQATT and CDR2 is SNEGSKA (reference sequence). This CDR3 is built from 13 residues.

J is TRBJ2-3 and V is TRBV9, with TRBD2 matching 9 bases. Germline V gene sequence: CDR1 SGDLS, CDR2 YYNGEE. CDR3 length: 15 amino acids. J lost 5 bases, V lost 0 bases, and 4 bases had no gene match. CDR3: CASSVGLAGLDTQYF. The CDR3 DNA follows: TGTGCCAGCAGCGTAGGTCTAGCGGGATTAGATACGCAGTATTTT.

The chain recombines TRBV28 with TRBJ2-5; 11 bases align to TRBD2. In germline, CDR1 is MDHEN, CDR2 SYDVKM. The CDR3 sequence is 16 residues long. J was trimmed by 1 base and V by 11 bases; bases with no gene match: 12. The CDR3 coding sequence is TGTGCCGGGGGTATAGCGGGAGGGCCTGTCCAAGAGACCCAGTACTTC. Translation gives CAGGIAGGPVQETQYF.

This clonotype has ten or more counts. The chain joins TRBV6-1 to TRBJ1-1; D is possibly TRBD1 (5 bases). The V end lost 8 bases, the J end lost 1 base, and 23 bases lay between the germline ends. The CDR3 runs 17 residues. Germline lookup yields CDR1 MNHNS and CDR2 SASEGT. The CDR3 spells CASCLPGLVSANTEAFF. CDR3 nucleotides: TGTGCCAGCTGCCTGCCGGGACTCGTATCGGCGAACACTGAAGCTTTCTTT.

This clonotype was counted between two and nine times. The chain has TRBV5-1 and TRBJ2-7; 8 bases line up with TRBD1. The V and J ends lost 0 bases and 2 bases, in that order; junction bases with no gene match: 1. This CDR3 is 14 amino acids long. Looked up from germline, CDR1 is SGHRS and CDR2 is YFSETQ. This CDR3 reads CASSLGDRPYEQYF. As DNA, the CDR3 is TGCGCCAGCAGCTTGGGGGACAGGCCCTACGAGCAGTACTTC.

This rearrangement joins TRBV29-1 to TRBJ2-5; 11 nucleotides align to TRBD1. The length of the CDR3 is 14 residues. J gave up 5 bases and V 3 bases, and 5 bases lay outside the gene matches. The germline V gene has CDR1 SQVTM and CDR2 ANQGSEA. The CDR3 here is CSVDGQGACETQYF. CDR3 DNA sequence: TGCAGCGTTGACGGACAGGGGGCATGCGAGACCCAGTACTTC.

This clonotype was counted a few times. The V call is TRBV20-1, the J call TRBJ2-7, with a weak D call TRBD1 (6 bases). This CDR3 contains 14 residues. The germline V gene encodes CDR1 DFQATT and CDR2 SNEGSKA (reference sequence). Between the trimmed V and J ends, which lost 3 bases and 0 bases, there was a span of 12 bases. The CDR3 loop reads CSASKGDSSYEQYF. For the CDR3, the DNA is TGCAGTGCTAGTAAGGGGGATTCCTCCTACGAGCAGTACTTC.

The genes are TRBV9 and TRBJ1-3, with D uncertain. CDR1 is SGDLS, CDR2 YYNGEE, per germline. Trimming took 0 bases from V and 2 from J, leaving 12 bases between them. This CDR3 has 16 amino acids. DNA of the CDR3: TGTGCCAGCAGCGTAGGTGACAACGGGGCTGGAAACACCATATATTTT. Protein sequence: CASSVGDNGAGNTIYF.

The table lists this clonotype with a few counts. The J gene is TRBJ2-1, the V gene TRBV12-3 or TRBV12-4; D is unclear. V lost 6 bases to trimming and J lost 7 bases, with 13 bases between them. The length of the CDR3 is 13 residues. CDR3 nucleotide sequence: TGTGCCAGCAGAGGCCACAAAAAAAATGAGCAGTTCTTC. Its translation is CASRGHKKNEQFF.

The chain joins TRBV28 to TRBJ1-4, with D possibly being TRBD1 (6 bases). Looked up from germline, CDR1 is MDHEN and CDR2 is SYDVKM. The CDR3 runs 12 residues. V lost 8 bases, J lost 8 bases, and 12 bases lay in between. This chain's CDR3 is CASRGGREKLFF. The DNA for the CDR3 is TGTGCCAGCCGGGGGGGCAGAGAAAAACTGTTTTTT.

The J gene is TRBJ2-5, the V gene TRBV7-2, with unresolved D. Germline CDR1 is SGHTA and CDR2 is FQGNSA. The CDR3 is made up of 12 amino acids. Trimming cost V 3 bases and J 4 bases, with 6 bases left between them. CDR3 bases: TGTGCCAGCAGCTTTTCTTTAGAGACCCAGTACTTC. This translates into CASSFSLETQYF.

This clonotype came up many times. The CDR3 nucleotides read TGTGCCAGCAGTGCAGGGAGTGGAAACACCATATATTTT. Translating gives CASSAGSGNTIYF. The chain couples TRBV7-6 to TRBJ1-3; TRBD1 might be the D (5 bases). CDR1 is SGHVS, CDR2 FNYEAQ, per germline. V was shortened by 6 bases and J by 3 bases, with 9 bases between the two germline ends. The CDR3 has 13 residues. Variable domain in full (rest from reference TRBV7-6 and TRBJ1-3): GAGVSQSPRYKVTKRGQDVALRCDPISGHVSLYWYRQALGQGPEFLTYFNYEAQQDKSGLPNDRFSAERPEGSISTLTIQRTEQRDSAMYRCASSAGSGNTIYFGEGSWLTVV.

This clonotype occurred a few times. The rearrangement joins TRBV6-1 to TRBJ2-5; maybe TRBD2 (6 bases). Germline CDR1 and CDR2: MNHNS and SASEGT. Trimming left V 1 base short and J 2 bases short, with 11 bases between. CDR3 length: 15 amino acids. Here the CDR3 DNA reads TGTGCCAGCAGTGAAGAAGTCGGGGGACAAGAGACCCAGTACTTC. As protein: CASSEEVGGQETQYF.

The rearrangement uses TRBV5-6 and TRBJ1-2; TRBD1 aligns across 7 bases. Unmatched junction bases numbered 8, after V lost 1 base and J lost 5 bases. Germline V CDR1 and CDR2: SGHDT, YYEEEE. The CDR3 covers 15 residues. CDR3: CASSLFGTDAYGYTF. The CDR3 bases are TGTGCCAGCAGCTTGTTTGGGACAGACGCTTATGGCTACACCTTC. The full variable domain, rest sourced from reference TRBV5-6 and TRBJ1-2, is DAGVTQSPTHLIKTRGQQVTLRCSPKSGHDTVSWYQQALGQGPQFIFQYYEEEERQRGNFPDRFSGHQFPNYSSELNVNALLLGDSALYLCASSLFGTDAYGYTFGSGTRLTVV.

This clonotype has a handful of counts. The chain recombines TRBV29-1 with TRBJ2-5, with 7 positions matching TRBD2. CDR1 SQVTM and CDR2 ANQGSEA come from the germline V gene. Germline trimming cut 4 bases from V and 5 bases from J; bases unmatched to any gene: 10. This CDR3 contains 14 residues. The CDR3 region is CSVVGLLGGETQYF. Here the CDR3 DNA reads TGCAGCGTTGTTGGTCTTCTGGGGGGGGAGACCCAGTACTTC.

This clonotype was seen a single time. V usage is TRBV12-3 or TRBV12-4 and J usage is TRBJ1-1; TRBD1 matches at 8 bases. V shed 4 bases, J shed 12 bases, and the junction held 7 bases outside the gene matches. This CDR3 is built from 12 residues. The CDR3 DNA reads as TGTGCCAGCAGTTCTCGGACAGGGTCAACTTTCTTT. Amino acid sequence: CASSSRTGSTFF.

Here the CDR3 reads CSAAGESPHEQYF. The CDR3 coding sequence is TGCAGTGCCGCCGGGGAATCCCCTCACGAGCAGTACTTC. The chain is built from TRBV20-1 and TRBJ2-7; D possibly corresponds to TRBD2 (5 bases). This CDR3 has 13 amino acids. Germline V gene lookup returns CDR1 DFQATT and CDR2 SNEGSKA (reference sequence). V shed 6 bases and J shed 5 bases, with 17 bases lying between them.

The rearrangement links TRBV7-2 to TRBJ2-3; 7 bases agree with TRBD2. This CDR3 contains 15 residues. V shed 5 bases and J 5 bases; nucleotides not matched to a gene: 10. Germline values: CDR1 SGHTA, CDR2 FQGNSA. The CDR3 spells CASSLLAVIRDTQYF. CDR3 bases: TGTGCCAGCAGCCTGCTAGCGGTCATAAGAGATACGCAGTATTTT.

This clonotype was found a few times. This chain joins TRBV7-6 and TRBJ2-7; D unresolved. The V end lost 2 bases, the J end lost 1 base, and 15 bases lay between the germline ends. The CDR3 has 16 residues. Germline CDR1 reads SGHVS; CDR2 reads FNYEAQ. The CDR3, as DNA: TGTGCCAGCAGCTTAAGGGCTGGGGAATCTTCCTACGAGCAGTACTTC. It codes for CASSLRAGESSYEQYF.

This clonotype was seen a handful of times. At one boundary the junction diverges from the germline segment, which might be a read error. The chain links TRBV6-6 to TRBJ1-1, with 7 bases aligning to TRBD1. The germline V gene has CDR1 MNHNY and CDR2 SVGAGI (reference sequence). The length of the CDR3 is 14 residues. In DNA form, the CDR3 reads TGTGTCAGCAGTTTCCTACCGGGACAGTCTGAAGCTTTCTTT. The encoded protein is CVSSFLPGQSEAFF.

This clonotype appeared a few times. This sequence joins TRBV20-1 and TRBJ2-5; 10 bases match TRBD2. V shed 3 bases, J shed 0 bases, and the junction held 1 base outside the gene matches. The CDR3 is 14 residues long. CDR1 DFQATT and CDR2 SNEGSKA come from the germline V gene (reference sequence). CDR3 residues: CSARGLAYQETQYF. The CDR3 DNA sequence: TGCAGTGCTAGGGGACTAGCGTACCAAGAGACCCAGTACTTC.

This clonotype turned up a few times. The chain combines TRBV27 with TRBJ1-1, with D possibly matching TRBD1 (5 bases). This CDR3 region has 14 residues. Germline lookup yields CDR1 MNHEY and CDR2 SMNVEV (reference sequence). V was clipped by 5 bases and J by 4 bases, with 14 bases between them. Here the CDR3 DNA reads TGTGCCAGCAGTCAGTGGGGGGGTAGCACTGAAGCTTTCTTT. This translates into CASSQWGGSTEAFF.

The chain combines TRBV7-9 with TRBJ1-4; D possibly corresponds to TRBD1 (6 bases). The V and J ends lost 2 bases and 12 bases respectively, with 13 bases between them. Germline V CDR1 and CDR2: SEHNR, FQNEAQ (reference sequence). This CDR3 region has 13 residues. In DNA form, the CDR3 reads TGTGCCAGCAGCTTACGAGGGGGAAGAGAACTGTTTTTT. It specifies CASSLRGGRELFF.

This clonotype was observed a few times. The gene calls are TRBV29-1 and TRBJ2-1; no clear D gene. Germline CDR1 and CDR2: SQVTM and ANQGSEA. Trimming pared 4 bases from V and 0 bases from J, leaving 13 bases between. The CDR3 extends over 15 amino acids. The CDR3 is CSVVMPWGSYNEQFF. CDR3 coding DNA: TGCAGCGTTGTTATGCCCTGGGGCTCCTACAATGAGCAGTTCTTC.

This clonotype was seen a handful of times. The CDR3 sequence is CSAEHSTDTQYF. CDR3 DNA: TGCAGCGCCGAGCACAGCACAGATACGCAGTATTTT. This chain links TRBV29-1 with TRBJ2-3; D gene unclear. Germline CDR1 reads SQVTM; CDR2 reads ANQGSEA. CDR3 length: 12 residues. Trimming removed 7 bases from V and 0 bases from J, with 8 bases in between.

V is TRBV7-3 and J is TRBJ1-1; possibly TRBD1 for D (5 bases). This CDR3 has 14 residues. CDR1 SGHTA and CDR2 FQGTGA come from the germline V gene. V lost 4 bases and J lost 3, with 12 bases in between. The CDR3, as DNA: TGTGCCAGCAGCTCGCAGGGTTCGGACACTGAAGCTTTCTTT. Translated: CASSSQGSDTEAFF.

The chain carries TRBV5-1 and TRBJ2-3; no clear D. This CDR3 region has 14 residues. The germline V gene has CDR1 SGHRS and CDR2 YFSETQ. Trimming left V 3 bases short and J 2 bases short, with 10 bases between. The CDR3 DNA is TGCGCCAGCAGCTCAGACCAGCTCACAGATACGCAGTATTTT. This gives the protein CASSSDQLTDTQYF. Combining the CDR3 with reference TRBV5-1 and TRBJ2-3 gives the whole variable domain KAGVTQTPRYLIKTRGQQVTLSCSPISGHRSVSWYQQTPGQGLQFLFEYFSETQRNKGNFPGRFSGRQFSNSRSEMNVSTLELGDSALYLCASSSDQLTDTQYFGPGTRLTVL.

This clonotype was seen a few times. Here the CDR3 omits its conserved ending phenylalanine or tryptophan, so a read error is the likely source. The rearrangement uses TRBV5-1 and TRBJ2-5, with D possibly being TRBD1 or TRBD2 (5 bases each). With the DNA end fitting TRBJ2-7 better, the J assignment may be wrong. Germline-derived CDR1 and CDR2 are SGHRS and YFSETQ. The CDR3 is 15 residues long. CDR3 sequence (DNA): TGCGCCAGCAGCCCGCTGGGGACGGAACACTACGAGCAGTACCTC. This translates into CASSPLGTEHYEQYL.

Remarks on this clonotype: Its ends do not fully match the called genes, so a read error is possible. The V call is TRBV18, the J call TRBJ1-1; no clear D gene. CDR3 length: 15 amino acids. Germline loops: CDR1 KGHSH, CDR2 LQKENI. The CDR3 region has the DNA TGTGCCGGCTCACCATTTGGAATGGCGAACACTGAAGCTTTCTTT. Translating it yields CAGSPFGMANTEAFF.

The table lists this clonotype with a few counts. V usage is TRBV20-1 and J usage is TRBJ2-3; a weak D match, TRBD2 (6 bases). Germline assignment: CDR1 DFQATT and CDR2 SNEGSKA (reference sequence). Trimming took off 0 bases at V and 0 bases at J, with 10 bases between the two ends. This CDR3 is 15 amino acids long. The CDR3 spells CSARDRTTSTDTQYF. The CDR3 nucleotides are TGCAGTGCTAGAGATCGGACTACGAGCACAGATACGCAGTATTTT.